Below, one T cell receptor beta chain is given with its context. What it recognizes is unknown. These data belong to a study of blood T cells in healthy people across ages. Findings and caveats of the study: Aged donors had fewer naive CD4+ cells and lower diversity than long-lived donors.

This CDR3 has 15 residues. V gave up 5 bases and J gave up 1 base, with 11 bases separating them. Germline values: CDR1 KGHDR, CDR2 SFDVKD. A sample-barcoded 5' primer and a J-beta primer mix were used in a second PCR of roughly 7 to 11 cycles. In TCRdb, the 5' RACE reads were re-called with MiXCR into one record per CDR3 protein. The table includes 1,800,000 or so distinct CDR3 sequences, around 40% detected once. The receptor was derived from a human donor in good health. Sequenced: blood. The chain links TRBV24-1 to TRBJ2-1; TRBD2 might be the D (6 bases). The CDR3: CATSAHRGSYNEQFF. CDR3 bases: TGTGCCACCAGTGCCCATCGGGGGTCCTACAATGAGCAGTTCTTC.